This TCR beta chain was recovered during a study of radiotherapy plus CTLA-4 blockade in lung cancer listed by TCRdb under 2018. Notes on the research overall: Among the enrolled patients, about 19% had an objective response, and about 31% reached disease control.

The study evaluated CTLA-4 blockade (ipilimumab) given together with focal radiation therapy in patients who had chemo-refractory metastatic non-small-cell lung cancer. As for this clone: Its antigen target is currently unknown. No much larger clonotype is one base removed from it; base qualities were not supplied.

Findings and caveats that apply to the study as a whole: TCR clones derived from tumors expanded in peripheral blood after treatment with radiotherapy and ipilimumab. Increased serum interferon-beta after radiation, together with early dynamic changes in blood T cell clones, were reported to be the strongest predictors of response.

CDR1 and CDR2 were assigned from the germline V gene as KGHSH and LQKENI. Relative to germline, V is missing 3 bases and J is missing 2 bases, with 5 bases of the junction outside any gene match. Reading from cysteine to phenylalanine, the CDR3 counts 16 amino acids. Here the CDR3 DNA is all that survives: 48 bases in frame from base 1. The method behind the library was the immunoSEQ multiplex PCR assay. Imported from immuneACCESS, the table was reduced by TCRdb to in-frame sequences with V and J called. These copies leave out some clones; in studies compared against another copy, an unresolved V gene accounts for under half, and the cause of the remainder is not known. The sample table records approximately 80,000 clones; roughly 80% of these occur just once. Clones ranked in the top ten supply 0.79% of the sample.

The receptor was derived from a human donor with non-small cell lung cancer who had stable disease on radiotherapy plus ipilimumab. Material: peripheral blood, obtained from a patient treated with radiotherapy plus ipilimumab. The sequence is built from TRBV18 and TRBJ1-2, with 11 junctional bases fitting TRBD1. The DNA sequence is TGTGCCAGCTCACCCGGGGACAGGGGGAGGAACTATGGCTACACCTTC. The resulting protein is CASSPGDRGRNYGYTF.